The T cell receptor (beta chain) described here comes from a study of T cells expressing NK-cell markers. As the method of synthesis, 5'RACE template switching with UMIs yielded TCR beta cDNA. TCRdb re-called the 5' RACE reads and shows each CDR3 protein once, DNA omitted. There are about 110,000 distinct CDR3 sequences in the sample, with approximately 17% held by the top ten. Note on this clonotype: Its target is unknown.

This CDR3 is 16 amino acids long. Germline CDR1 reads SGHTA; CDR2 reads FQGTGA. Findings and limits, study-wide: CD8+ T cells in more than five donors included dominant NKG2C+ clonotypes at roughly 1.0-8%. Dominance of the CD3+CD56-NKG2C+ fraction by these clonotypes also held in four donors.

This TCR came from a woman between 18 and 75 years old in good health. The sample comprised blood T cells: a sorted CD56 or NKG2C T cell subset, CD4+ or CD8+ T cells, or bulk PBMC T cells (not recorded which). J is TRBJ2-3 and V is TRBV7-3; TCRdb's assignment of TRBD2 cannot be checked, as there is no DNA. The CDR3: CASSWRTSGSFDTQYF.